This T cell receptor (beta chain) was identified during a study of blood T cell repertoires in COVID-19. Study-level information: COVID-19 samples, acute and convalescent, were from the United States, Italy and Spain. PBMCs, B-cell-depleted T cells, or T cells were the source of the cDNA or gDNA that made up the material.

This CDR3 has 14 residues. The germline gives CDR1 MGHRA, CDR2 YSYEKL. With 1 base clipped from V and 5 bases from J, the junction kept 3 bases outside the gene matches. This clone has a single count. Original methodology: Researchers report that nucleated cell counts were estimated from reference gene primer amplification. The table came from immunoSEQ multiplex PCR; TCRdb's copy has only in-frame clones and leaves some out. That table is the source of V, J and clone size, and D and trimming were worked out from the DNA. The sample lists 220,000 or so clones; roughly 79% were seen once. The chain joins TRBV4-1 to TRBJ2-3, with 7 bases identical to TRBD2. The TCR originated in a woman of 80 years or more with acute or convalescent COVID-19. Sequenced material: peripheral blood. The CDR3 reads CASSQGLAGDTQYF. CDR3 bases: TGCGCCAGCAGCCAAGGACTAGCTGGAGATACGCAGTATTTT.